This TCR beta chain stems from a study of T cell changes during pregnancy in multiple sclerosis. Measured with immunoSEQ multiplex PCR; TCRdb has only the in-frame clones, and not every one. The sample comprises 50,000 or so clones, about 90% of which are singletons, and approximately 0.6% rests with the top ten. Germline CDR1 and CDR2: SQVTM and ANQGSEA. The CDR3 contains 13 residues. V shed 7 bases and J 3 bases; nucleotides not matched to a gene: 9. This sample comprised CD4+ T cells from peripheral blood mononuclear cells, obtained after pregnancy. The chain is built from TRBV29-1 and TRBJ2-7, with 7 nucleotides matching TRBD1. The source of this sequence is a female donor with multiple sclerosis, enrolled in a pregnancy study. The CDR3 DNA follows: TGCAGCGCTGGGACAGCGGACCTCTACGAGCAGTACTTC. Translated: CSAGTADLYEQYF.